This T cell receptor beta chain was identified in a study of post-analysis software for immune sequencing data. About the study: The patients showed relapsing-remitting, secondary progressive and progressive-relapsing multiple sclerosis courses. General study points: Diversity measured as normalized Chao1 was significantly lower in multiple sclerosis patients than in controls. Patients used about 5 TRBV segments, including TRBV5-6, TRBV5-1 and TRBV20-1, more often than controls.

Unique-molecular-identifier-tagged TCR beta cDNA libraries were used. Researchers reported approximately 480,000 cDNA molecules coming from roughly 0.93 to 9.6 million T cells. MiXCR was run by TCRdb on the PCR reads, yielding one entry per CDR3 protein. This repertoire shows 400,000 to 500,000 distinct CDR3 sequences, 39% found once; its top ten account for under 9%. Turning to this clonotype: Its antigen is not identified.

This CDR3 comprises 18 residues. Germline V CDR1 and CDR2: SEHNR, FQNEAQ (reference sequence). Germline trimming cut 5 bases from V and 0 bases from J; bases unmatched to any gene: 10. The clonotype originates from a girl aged 2 to 10 with multiple sclerosis. The sequencing sample was made of blood. The chain has TRBV7-9 and TRBJ1-5; 10 bases map to TRBD1. CDR3 sequence reads: CASSPRTGGGYSNQPQHF. The CDR3 DNA reads as TGTGCCAGCAGCCCCCGGACAGGGGGGGGCTATAGCAATCAGCCCCAGCATTTT.